One and the same sample provided the 12 T cell receptor beta chains below, sequenced in a study of blood T cell repertoires in COVID-19. The protocol was immunoSEQ multiplex PCR, while the TCRdb copy is restricted to in-frame clones and leaves out a portion. The table records approximately 90,000 clones, 80% of them present only once. Sequencing was done on a sample of peripheral blood. Receptor source: a woman over 75 with acute or convalescent COVID-19.

The chain employs TRBV10-2 and TRBJ1-1, with 9 bases identical to TRBD1. With 7 bases clipped from V and 11 bases from J, the junction kept 20 bases outside the gene matches. The CDR3 contains 16 residues. The V gene's germline CDR1 is WSHSY and CDR2 SAAADI. The CDR3 reads CASTLDPGQGRPKAFF. The CDR3 region has the DNA TGCGCCAGCACTTTAGACCCGGGACAGGGAAGGCCAAAGGCTTTCTTT.

The rearrangement uses TRBV7-9 and TRBJ1-4; maybe TRBD1 (6 bases). The CDR3 runs to 15 residues. V was trimmed by 11 bases and J by 0 bases, leaving 16 bases between them. The germline V gene encodes CDR1 SEHNR and CDR2 FQNEAQ (reference sequence). The CDR3 DNA reads as TGTGCCTCCGCGGGGGGGCAGTCAACTAATGAAAAACTGTTTTTT. It yields the protein CASAGGQSTNEKLFF. Drawing the rest from reference TRBV7-9 and TRBJ1-4, the complete variable domain is DTGVSQNPRHKITKRGQNVTFRCDPISEHNRLYWYRQTLGQGPEFLTYFQNEAQLEKSRLLSDRFSAERPKGSFSTLEIQRTEQGDSAMYLCASAGGQSTNEKLFFGSGTQLSVL.

The rearrangement joins TRBV19 to TRBJ1-1; 7 bases agree with TRBD1. Losses at the gene ends were 5 bases for V and 3 bases for J; bases not matched to a gene: 15. The CDR3 is 17 residues long. The V gene's germline CDR1 is LNHDA and CDR2 SQIVND (reference sequence). The CDR3 DNA is TGTGCCAGTAGTCCCCGCCGCAGGACAGGTTTTTACACTGAAGCTTTCTTT. This gives the protein CASSPRRRTGFYTEAFF.

This clone has just one count. Germline and junction disagree at one end, which may indicate a read error. The CDR3 region has the DNA TGTGCCGGCAGCTTAGGCCAGGGCATAGATACGCAGTATTTT. Amino acid sequence: CAGSLGQGIDTQYF. V is TRBV7-9 and J is TRBJ2-3; a possible D gene is TRBD1 (5 bases). Germline V CDR1 and CDR2: SEHNR, FQNEAQ (reference sequence). The CDR3 loop spans 14 amino acids.

V is TRBV3-1 (or the pseudogene TRBV3-2) and J is TRBJ2-7, with D possibly matching TRBD2 (6 bases). Germline lookup yields CDR1 LGHDT and CDR2 YNNKEL (reference sequence). Deletions cut 4 bases from V and 3 bases from J, with 16 bases between. The CDR3 has 15 amino acids. The CDR3 is CASSPRGSGFYEQYF. CDR3 DNA: TGTGCCAGCAGCCCCCGGGGTAGCGGTTTCTACGAGCAGTACTTC.

The table lists this clone with a few counts. The V and J genes are TRBV27 and TRBJ2-2; no firm D call. The CDR3 covers 15 residues. V lost 0 bases and J 0 bases, leaving 5 bases between the germline ends. CDR1 MNHEY and CDR2 SMNVEV come from the germline V gene (reference sequence). For the CDR3, the DNA is TGTGCCAGCAGTTTATCCATAGCGAACACCGGGGAGCTGTTTTTT. This sequence encodes CASSLSIANTGELFF.

The chain employs TRBV24-1 and TRBJ1-1; no definite D call. V lost 4 bases to trimming and J lost 9 bases, with 11 bases between them. CDR3 length equals 12 residues. Per germline, CDR1 KGHDR and CDR2 SFDVKD. The CDR3 spells CATSDPLGKAFF. The CDR3 DNA is TGTGCCACCAGTGACCCTCTCGGGAAAGCTTTCTTT.

This clone was counted a few times. The rearrangement uses TRBV5-1 and TRBJ1-5, with 8 positions matching TRBD1. The CDR3 has 14 amino acids. After removal of 2 bases from V and 6 bases from J, the junction contained 4 bases not matched to a gene. Per the germline V gene, CDR1 is SGHRS and CDR2 is YFSETQ. CDR3 residues: CASSLQGGVQPQHF. The CDR3 nucleotides are TGCGCCAGCAGCTTACAGGGGGGGGTTCAGCCCCAGCATTTT.

This clone has a single count. This specimen includes other DNA sequences encoding the same CDR3. The chain employs TRBV7-3 and TRBJ2-6; a possible D gene is TRBD1 (6 bases). This CDR3 comprises 15 residues. Germline V gene data show CDR1 as SGHTA and CDR2 as FQGTGA. Trimming shortened V by 4 bases and J by 2 bases, and 9 bases separated the two germline ends. The CDR3: CASSSNRAGANVLTF. Written as DNA, the CDR3 is TGTGCCAGCAGCTCGAACAGGGCTGGGGCCAACGTCCTGACTTTC.

This clone was seen only a few times. The CDR3 nucleotides are TGTGCCAGCTCCCAGGGGGAAAATCAGCCCCAGCATTTT. Translation: CASSQGENQPQHF. V and J are TRBV3-1 (or the pseudogene TRBV3-2) and TRBJ1-5, with 7 nucleotides matching TRBD1. Germline CDR1 reads LGHDT; CDR2 reads YNNKEL (reference sequence). V gave up 8 bases and J gave up 4 bases; unmatched junction bases: 5. CDR3 length: 13 amino acids.

The rearrangement joins TRBV20-1 to TRBJ2-7; weak D call: TRBD2 (5 bases). Germline lookup yields CDR1 DFQATT and CDR2 SNEGSKA (reference sequence). Trimming shortened V by 3 bases and J by 7 bases, and 10 bases separated the two germline ends. The CDR3 spans 11 residues. This CDR3 reads CSARRVNEQYF. The CDR3 nucleotides are TGCAGTGCTAGGCGGGTAAATGAGCAGTACTTC.

The chain links TRBV7-2 to TRBJ1-2; D remains unclear. Trimming took 5 bases from V and 4 from J, leaving 14 bases between them. The CDR3 consists of 14 residues. In germline, CDR1 is SGHTA, CDR2 FQGNSA. The CDR3 nucleotides are TGTGCCAGCAGCCAATCAAGTGCGGCCTATGGCTACACCTTC. Encoded protein: CASSQSSAAYGYTF.